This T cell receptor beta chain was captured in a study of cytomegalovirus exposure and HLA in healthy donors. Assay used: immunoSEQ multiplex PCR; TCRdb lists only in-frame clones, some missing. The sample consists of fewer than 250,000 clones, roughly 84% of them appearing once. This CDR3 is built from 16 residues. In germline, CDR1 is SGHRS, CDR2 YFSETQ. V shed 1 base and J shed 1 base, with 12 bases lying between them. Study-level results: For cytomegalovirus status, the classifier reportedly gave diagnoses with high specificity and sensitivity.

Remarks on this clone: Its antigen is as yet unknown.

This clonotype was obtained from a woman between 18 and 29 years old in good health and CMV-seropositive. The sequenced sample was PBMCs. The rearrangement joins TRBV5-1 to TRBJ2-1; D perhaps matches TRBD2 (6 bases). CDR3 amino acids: CASSLSLGGSYNEQFF. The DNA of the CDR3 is TGCGCCAGCAGCTTGTCCCTCGGGGGTTCCTACAATGAGCAGTTCTTC.